A selection of T cell receptor beta chains follows, all from one sample in a study of blood T cell repertoires in COVID-19. Here immunoSEQ multiplex PCR was the method, and the copy in TCRdb shows in-frame clones only, minus some. Of 250,000 to 300,000 clones in the sample, 86% were seen once. The sample taken for sequencing was peripheral blood. The source of these receptors is a woman aged 25-40 years with active or convalescent COVID-19. CDR3s include the opening cysteine and the closing phenylalanine or tryptophan. The order of the fields is D gene, J gene, V gene, CDR3 protein. A D gene is named only where the DNA matches it firmly.

TRBD1,TRBJ1-6,TRBV5-1,CASSFRTGENSPLHF
.,TRBJ2-3,TRBV19,CASTPRGALDTQYF
TRBD2,TRBJ2-7,TRBV7-8,CASSLRPSGVDEQYF
.,TRBJ2-1,TRBV30,CAWSVGGSYNEQFF
TRBD1,TRBJ1-2,TRBV28,CASSPGTGRGYTF
TRBD2,TRBJ2-7,TRBV30,CAWSIRGGLAGNEQYF
.,TRBJ1-4,TRBV7-9,CASSFKGSTNEKLFF
TRBD2,TRBJ2-1,TRBV6-4,CASSETSGGGDEQFF
.,TRBJ1-5,TRBV30,CAWSVEGNQPQHF
.,TRBJ1-5,TRBV27,CASSLRENQPQHF
TRBD1,TRBJ1-2,TRBV7-8,CASSLGQGEVGYTF
TRBD1,TRBJ1-2,TRBV5-1,CASSLDGQGLSYTF
TRBD1,TRBJ1-1,TRBV5-1,CASSPAGGWSEAFF
TRBD2,TRBJ2-1,TRBV4-2,CASSQVGTSGHNEQFF
.,TRBJ1-4,TRBV29-1,CSGGHSGEKLFF
.,TRBJ1-6,TRBV7-2,CASSIQGGDNSPLHF
.,TRBJ1-2,TRBV5-6,CASSPRGGGYTF
TRBD2,TRBJ2-7,TRBV30,CAWTLAGGLYEQYF
.,TRBJ2-7,TRBV16,CASSQQFAYEQYF
.,TRBJ1-6,TRBV3-1/TRBV3-2,CASSQDFAGLGSPLHF
.,TRBJ2-1,TRBV12-2,CASRLGRGFNEQFF
.,TRBJ1-6,TRBV11-2,CAGGAGRASSYNSPLHF
TRBD1,TRBJ2-3,TRBV19,CASTDRGVPGNTQYF
.,TRBJ2-1,TRBV24-1,CAPTEGGEFF
TRBD1,TRBJ2-3,TRBV4-3,CASSQWTGQGASDTQYF
.,TRBJ2-3,TRBV28,CASSPGGTDTQYF
TRBD1,TRBJ1-6,TRBV10-2,CASRGGAGGSYNSPLHF
.,TRBJ1-1,TRBV20-1,CSARYYTEAFF
.,TRBJ1-2,TRBV4-1,CASSQDDQGNYGYTF
TRBD2,TRBJ2-4,TRBV18,CASSPTSGLAKNIQYF
.,TRBJ1-4,TRBV28,CASIGAGVEPREKLFF
.,TRBJ2-5,TRBV11-2,CASSLGPETQYF
TRBD1,TRBJ2-2,TRBV10-3,CAISESGTPGQGTGELFF
TRBD2,TRBJ2-3,TRBV29-1,CSAGLAGTSTDTQYF
.,TRBJ2-7,TRBV2,CASSEGGYEQYF
TRBD1,TRBJ2-3,TRBV14,CASSDLSGGPTQYF
.,TRBJ2-1,TRBV11-2,CASSLAIAFPYNEQFF
.,TRBJ2-7,TRBV4-1,CASSVRSGGGEQYF
TRBD2,TRBJ2-5,TRBV6-4,CASSDPTSGGETQYF
.,TRBJ1-6,TRBV19,CASSIRGDNSPLHF
TRBD1,TRBJ2-3,TRBV6-5,CASRQQGATTDTQYF